This passage covers 25 T cell receptor beta chains from one sample sequenced in a study of cytotoxic CD8 clonotypes in ibrutinib-treated CLL. Some clones are missing from TCRdb's copy, which holds only in-frame ones; the method was immunoSEQ multiplex PCR. The data contain roughly 150,000 clones, approximately 80% of them singletons. The source was PBMCs, collected after 24 months of ibrutinib treatment. The receptors shown here come from a human donor with chronic lymphocytic leukemia.

This chain links TRBV27 with TRBJ1-2; 9 positions match TRBD1. The CDR3 is made up of 15 amino acids. Trimming at V came to 5 bases and at J to 6 bases, leaving 10 bases not matched to a gene. Germline CDR1 reads MNHEY; CDR2 reads SMNVEV (reference sequence). CDR3 sequence: CASSAGTGPPDGYTF. CDR3 bases: TGTGCCAGCAGTGCCGGGACAGGGCCCCCGGATGGCTACACCTTC.

V gene TRBV7-6 combines with J gene TRBJ2-5; TRBD2 aligns across 13 bases. Germline loops: CDR1 SGHVS, CDR2 FNYEAQ. CDR3 length: 14 amino acids. V was clipped by 5 bases and J by 5 bases; unmatched bases: 2. CDR3: CASSPTSGRETQYF. The CDR3 nucleotides are TGTGCCAGCAGCCCGACTAGCGGGAGGGAGACCCAGTACTTC.

CDR3 coding DNA: TGTGCCAGCACCACCGGGTGGGGTGGGAGAGATACGCAGTATTTT. Translating gives CASTTGWGGRDTQYF. V and J are TRBV7-2 and TRBJ2-3, with TRBD2 as a possible D gene (5 bases). This CDR3 is 15 amino acids long. Germline V gene lookup returns CDR1 SGHTA and CDR2 FQGNSA. V was trimmed by 7 bases and J by 5 bases, leaving 19 bases between them.

J is TRBJ2-5 and V is TRBV11-1; the D is unclear. The CDR3 covers 14 residues. In germline, CDR1 is SGHAT, CDR2 FQDESV (reference sequence). V gave up 3 bases and J gave up 2 bases, with 10 bases separating them. The CDR3 sequence: CASSFTRQQETQYF. For the CDR3, the DNA is TGTGCCAGCAGCTTCACGAGGCAGCAAGAGACCCAGTACTTC.

This clone was found a few times. The genes are TRBV28 and TRBJ2-1, with no clear D. From germline, CDR1 is MDHEN and CDR2 SYDVKM. The V gene lost 8 bases and the J gene lost 8 bases, with 13 bases spanning the gap. The CDR3 consists of 12 residues. DNA for the CDR3: TGTGCCAGCGTGGGTGTCGGCGATGAGCAGTTCTTC. Its translation is CASVGVGDEQFF.

The chain recombines TRBV5-1 with TRBJ2-3, with 10 bases aligning to TRBD2. With V trimmed by 0 bases and J by 5 bases, 9 bases remained unmatched. Germline-derived CDR1 and CDR2 are SGHRS and YFSETQ. CDR3 length: 17 amino acids. CDR3 loop: CASSLGSGGHVGDTQYF. In nucleotides, the CDR3 is TGCGCCAGCAGCTTGGGTAGCGGGGGGCACGTTGGAGATACGCAGTATTTT.

Of note for this clone: Different DNA sequences within this sample yield the same CDR3. This sequence joins TRBV6-5 and TRBJ2-1; D remains ambiguous. The germline V and J ends were trimmed by 0 bases and 2 bases, with 8 bases remaining between them. CDR3 length equals 15 residues. From germline, CDR1 is MNHEY and CDR2 SVGAGI. The CDR3 bases are TGTGCCAGCAGTTACTCGGGCGGACCCTACAATGAGCAGTTCTTC. Translating gives CASSYSGGPYNEQFF.

V gene TRBV28 combines with J gene TRBJ1-5; 7 nucleotides line up with TRBD1. The CDR3 extends over 15 amino acids. Germline V CDR1 and CDR2: MDHEN, SYDVKM. Trimming at V came to 6 bases and at J to 6 bases, leaving 11 bases not matched to a gene. The CDR3 DNA sequence: TGTGCCAGCAGCCCGACAGGGTTTTCGGGTCAGCCCCAGCATTTT. Protein product: CASSPTGFSGQPQHF.

This clone was found once. This chain uses TRBV27 with TRBJ1-1; 8 bases are shared with TRBD1. Trimming at V came to 4 bases and at J to 4 bases, leaving 5 bases not matched to a gene. There are 14 residues in the CDR3. Germline CDR1 MNHEY, CDR2 SMNVEV (reference sequence). The CDR3 here is CASSYRGYGTEAFF. The CDR3 DNA is TGTGCCAGCAGTTACAGGGGGTACGGCACTGAAGCTTTCTTT.

The chain is built from TRBV27 and TRBJ1-1, with D unclear. Germline V gene data show CDR1 as MNHEY and CDR2 as SMNVEV (reference sequence). This CDR3 is built from 11 residues. V was shortened by 8 bases and J by 2 bases, with 6 bases between the two germline ends. This CDR3 reads CASGVNTEAFF. The CDR3 nucleotides are TGTGCCAGCGGGGTCAACACTGAAGCTTTCTTT.

The chain links TRBV28 to TRBJ2-3, with TRBD2 matching 10 bases. V was pared by 1 base and J by 5 bases, with 9 bases of the junction left unmatched. Per the germline V gene, CDR1 is MDHEN and CDR2 is SYDVKM. CDR3 size: 17 residues. The CDR3 nucleotides are TGTGCCAGCAGTTTATCGTGGAGCGGGAGGGCCGGAGATACGCAGTATTTT. It yields the protein CASSLSWSGRAGDTQYF.

The J gene is TRBJ2-1, the V gene TRBV5-6, with a weak D call TRBD2 (5 bases). In germline, CDR1 is SGHDT, CDR2 YYEEEE. V dropped 5 bases and J dropped 0 bases, with 15 bases sitting between them. This CDR3 has 16 amino acids. CDR3 protein: CASRRTAESSYNEQFF. CDR3 DNA sequence: TGTGCCAGCAGGCGGACTGCCGAAAGCTCCTACAATGAGCAGTTCTTC.

The chain uses TRBV29-1 and TRBJ1-1; D is ambiguous. The CDR3 runs to 12 residues. CDR1 and CDR2 (germline): SQVTM, ANQGSEA. Trimming shortened V by 4 bases and J by 4 bases, and 10 bases separated the two germline ends. CDR3 in DNA: TGCAGCGTTGGGTGGGGTGGCACTGAAGCTTTCTTT. Translating gives CSVGWGGTEAFF.

The V call is TRBV10-3, the J call TRBJ1-6; 8 nucleotides line up with TRBD1. CDR1 and CDR2 from the germline V gene are ENHRY and SYGVKD. V gave up 6 bases and J gave up 8 bases; unmatched junction bases: 6. The CDR3 has 14 residues. CDR3 amino acids: CAISRTGRDSPLHF. Here the CDR3 DNA reads TGTGCCATCAGCCGGACAGGGAGGGATTCACCCCTCCACTTT.

The V gene is TRBV14, the J gene TRBJ1-2; D gene ambiguous. In germline, CDR1 is SGHDN, CDR2 FVKESK. The V gene lost 3 bases and the J gene lost 8 bases, with 13 bases spanning the gap. The CDR3 totals 13 residues. The CDR3 protein is CASSQVQRWGYTF. The CDR3 bases are TGTGCCAGCAGCCAGGTCCAGAGATGGGGCTACACCTTC.

The chain recombines TRBV7-6 with TRBJ1-3; 8 nucleotides agree with TRBD1. The CDR3 sequence is 16 residues long. V gave up 5 bases and J gave up 2 bases; unmatched junction bases: 8. Germline CDR1 SGHVS, CDR2 FNYEAQ. The CDR3 sequence is CASSPDRGEPGNTIYF. Here the CDR3 DNA reads TGTGCCAGCAGCCCAGACAGGGGAGAACCTGGAAACACCATATATTTT. The full variable domain, completed using reference TRBV7-6 and TRBJ1-3, is GAGVSQSPRYKVTKRGQDVALRCDPISGHVSLYWYRQALGQGPEFLTYFNYEAQQDKSGLPNDRFSAERPEGSISTLTIQRTEQRDSAMYRCASSPDRGEPGNTIYFGEGSWLTVV.

V and J are TRBV5-6 and TRBJ2-5; TRBD1 or TRBD2 may be the D gene (5 bases each). This CDR3 contains 15 residues. Germline-derived CDR1 and CDR2 are SGHDT and YYEEEE. The germline V and J ends were trimmed by 4 bases and 1 base, with 14 bases remaining between them. The CDR3 DNA reads TGTGCCAGCAGCCGACGGGTGGGGACCCAAGAGACCCAGTACTTC. It codes for CASSRRVGTQETQYF.

The chain has TRBV5-1 and TRBJ2-2; D gene uncertain. Germline loops: CDR1 SGHRS, CDR2 YFSETQ. The CDR3 has 13 amino acids. Trimming shortened V by 5 bases and J by 1 base, and 6 bases separated the two germline ends. Written as DNA, the CDR3 is TGCGCCAGCAGAGACCGGAACACCGGGGAGCTGTTTTTT. Protein: CASRDRNTGELFF.

The chain links TRBV18 to TRBJ2-3, with D uncertain. Germline V CDR1 and CDR2: KGHSH, LQKENI. This CDR3 has 14 residues. V gave up 0 bases and J gave up 2 bases, with 6 bases separating them. The CDR3 reads CASSPPSFTDTQYF. The CDR3 nucleotides read TGTGCCAGCTCACCACCTAGCTTCACAGATACGCAGTATTTT.

V and J are TRBV7-3 and TRBJ1-6, with a tentative D call TRBD1 (6 bases). Germline lookup yields CDR1 SGHTA and CDR2 FQGTGA. This CDR3 is built from 14 residues. The V gene lost 2 bases and the J gene lost 9 bases, with 11 bases spanning the gap. CDR3 in DNA: TGTGCCAGCAGCTTAGGACAGTCCGTTTCACCCCTCCACTTT. Protein: CASSLGQSVSPLHF.

The chain combines TRBV14 with TRBJ1-4; D is possibly TRBD1 (5 bases). The V end was cut by 1 base, the J end by 5 bases, with 11 bases between. Germline CDR1 and CDR2: SGHDN and FVKESK. The CDR3 runs to 15 residues. The CDR3 loop is CASSQVDRPNEKLFF. In DNA, the CDR3 is TGTGCCAGCAGCCAAGTTGACAGACCCAATGAAAAACTGTTTTTT. Based on the CDR3 plus reference TRBV14 and TRBJ1-4, the full variable domain is EAGVTQFPSHSVIEKGQTVTLRCDPISGHDNLYWYRRVMGKEIKFLLHFVKESKQDESGMPNNRFLAERTGGTYSTLKVQPAELEDSGVYFCASSQVDRPNEKLFFGSGTQLSVL.

The rearrangement links TRBV7-2 to TRBJ2-7; 8 bases align to TRBD1. This CDR3 has 15 amino acids. V shed 4 bases and J 2 bases; nucleotides not matched to a gene: 7. Per germline, CDR1 SGHTA and CDR2 FQGNSA. The CDR3: CASSSAVGQAYEQYF. The CDR3 DNA sequence: TGTGCCAGCAGCTCAGCGGTGGGACAGGCCTACGAGCAGTACTTC.

V is TRBV28 and J is TRBJ1-2, with D unclear. Trimming took 4 bases from V and 8 from J, leaving 11 bases between them. This CDR3 comprises 12 residues. From germline, CDR1 is MDHEN and CDR2 SYDVKM. CDR3 nucleotide sequence: TGTGCCAGCAGTTCCCCTCGTGGGGGCTACACCTTC. Translation: CASSSPRGGYTF.

The DNA of the CDR3 is TGTGCCAGCAGCCATGGCCCCGGACAGCCAAACTATGGCTACACCTTC. The encoded protein is CASSHGPGQPNYGYTF. The chain joins TRBV11-2 to TRBJ1-2, with D possibly being TRBD1 (6 bases). From germline, CDR1 is SGHAT and CDR2 FQNNGV. The CDR3 extends over 16 amino acids. V was cut by 5 bases and J by 2 bases, with 18 bases left in between.

This clone was found once. The chain links TRBV6-1 to TRBJ1-1, with 7 bases aligning to TRBD1. Germline trimming cut 1 base from V and 11 bases from J; bases unmatched to any gene: 4. The germline CDR1 and CDR2 sequences are MNHNS and SASEGT. The CDR3 length is 12 residues. The DNA of the CDR3 is TGTGCCAGCAGTGAAGGACAGGGCACCGCTTTCTTT. Translating it yields CASSEGQGTAFF.